These 4 T cell receptor beta chains were sequenced from one sample in a study of cytomegalovirus exposure and HLA in healthy donors. 60 Vbeta and 13 Jbeta primers were used in PCR. Clones were read by immunoSEQ multiplex PCR, and TCRdb kept only the in-frame ones, dropping some. The sample holds some 190,000 clones, approximately 80% seen once. Material: PBMCs. These receptor sequences come from a male donor in good health and CMV-seronegative.

The rearrangement uses TRBV5-1 and TRBJ2-3; 12 bases line up with TRBD2. Per germline, CDR1 SGHRS and CDR2 YFSETQ. The CDR3 covers 15 residues. The J segment lost 4 bases and the V segment lost 2 bases, leaving 2 bases of the junction unmatched. The CDR3 loop reads CASSFGLAGSDTQYF. CDR3 bases: TGCGCCAGCAGCTTTGGACTAGCGGGATCAGATACGCAGTATTTT.

V and J are TRBV7-8 and TRBJ1-5; D remains unclear. From germline, CDR1 is SGHVS and CDR2 FQNEAQ. This CDR3 region has 14 residues. The V end was cut by 5 bases, the J end by 9 bases, with 17 bases between. CDR3 nucleotides: TGTGCCAGCAGCCATCCCGGAGGCCTGCGGCCCCAGCATTTT. Protein sequence: CASSHPGGLRPQHF.

This chain links TRBV9 with TRBJ2-2, with TRBD1 identical over 9 bases. Germline CDR1 SGDLS, CDR2 YYNGEE. With 0 bases clipped from V and 5 bases from J, the junction kept 2 bases outside the gene matches. The CDR3 runs 15 residues. CDR3 loop: CASSVEQGATGELFF. The CDR3 coding sequence is TGTGCCAGCAGCGTAGAACAGGGGGCGACCGGGGAGCTGTTTTTT.

This rearrangement joins TRBV11-2 to TRBJ1-4; D call uncertain. The CDR3 totals 18 residues. Trimming took off 0 bases at V and 2 bases at J, with 16 bases between the two ends. CDR1 is SGHAT, CDR2 FQNNGV, per germline. The CDR3 sequence: CASSLEETGGRTNEKLFF. DNA of the CDR3: TGTGCCAGCAGCTTAGAAGAGACCGGAGGGAGGACTAATGAAAAACTGTTTTTT.